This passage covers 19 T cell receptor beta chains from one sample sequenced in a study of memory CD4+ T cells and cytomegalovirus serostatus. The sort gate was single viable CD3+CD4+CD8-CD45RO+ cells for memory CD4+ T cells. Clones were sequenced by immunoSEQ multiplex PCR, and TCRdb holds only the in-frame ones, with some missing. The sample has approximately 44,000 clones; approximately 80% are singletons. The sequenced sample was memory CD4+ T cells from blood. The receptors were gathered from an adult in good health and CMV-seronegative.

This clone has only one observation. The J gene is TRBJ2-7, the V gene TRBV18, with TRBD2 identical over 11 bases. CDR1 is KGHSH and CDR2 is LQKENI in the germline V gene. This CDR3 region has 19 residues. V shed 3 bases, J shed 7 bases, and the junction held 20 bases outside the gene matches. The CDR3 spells CASSPRTLQGTSGSGEQYF. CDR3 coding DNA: TGTGCCAGCTCACCGCGGACACTACAGGGGACTAGCGGCTCGGGGGAGCAGTACTTC.

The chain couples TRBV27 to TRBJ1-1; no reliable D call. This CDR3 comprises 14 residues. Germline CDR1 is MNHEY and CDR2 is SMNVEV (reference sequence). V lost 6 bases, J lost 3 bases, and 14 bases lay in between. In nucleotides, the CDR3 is TGTGCCAGCAGCTTGCGGTTGGAGGACACTGAAGCTTTCTTT. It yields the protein CASSLRLEDTEAFF.

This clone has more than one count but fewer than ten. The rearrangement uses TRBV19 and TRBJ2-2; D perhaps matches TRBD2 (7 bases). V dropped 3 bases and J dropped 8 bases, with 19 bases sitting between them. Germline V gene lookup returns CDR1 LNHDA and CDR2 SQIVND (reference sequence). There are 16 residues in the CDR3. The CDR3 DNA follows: TGTGCCAGTAGTATTGCGGGGGCCCCTCCAACGGGGGAGCTGTTTTTT. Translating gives CASSIAGAPPTGELFF.

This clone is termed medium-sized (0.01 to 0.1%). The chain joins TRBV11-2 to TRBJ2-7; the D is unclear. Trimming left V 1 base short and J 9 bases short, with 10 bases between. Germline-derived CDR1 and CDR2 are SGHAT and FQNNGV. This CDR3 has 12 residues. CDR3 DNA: TGTGCCAGCAGCTTAGGGTCCTTTGGGCAGTACTTC. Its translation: CASSLGSFGQYF.

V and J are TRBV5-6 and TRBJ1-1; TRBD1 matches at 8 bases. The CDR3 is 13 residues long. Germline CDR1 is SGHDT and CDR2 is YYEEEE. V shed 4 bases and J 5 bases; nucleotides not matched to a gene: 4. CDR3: CASSPGGRTEAFF. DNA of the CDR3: TGTGCCAGCAGCCCAGGGGGCCGGACTGAAGCTTTCTTT.

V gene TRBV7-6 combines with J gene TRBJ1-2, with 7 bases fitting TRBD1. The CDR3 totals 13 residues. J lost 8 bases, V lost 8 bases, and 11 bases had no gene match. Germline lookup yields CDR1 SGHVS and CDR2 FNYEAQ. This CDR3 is CASGDRDRAGYTF. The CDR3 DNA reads TGTGCCAGCGGCGACCGGGACAGAGCGGGCTACACCTTC.

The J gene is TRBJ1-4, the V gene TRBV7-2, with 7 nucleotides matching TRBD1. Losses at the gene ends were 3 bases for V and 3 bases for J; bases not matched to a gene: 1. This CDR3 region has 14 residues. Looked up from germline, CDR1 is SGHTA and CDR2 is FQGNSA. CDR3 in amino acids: CASSFQGANEKLFF. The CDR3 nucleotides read TGTGCCAGCAGCTTTCAGGGGGCTAATGAAAAACTGTTTTTT.

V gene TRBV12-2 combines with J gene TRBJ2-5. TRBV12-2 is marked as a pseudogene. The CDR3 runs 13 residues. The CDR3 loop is CASRLAGEETQYF. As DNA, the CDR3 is TGTGCAAGTCGCTTAGCTGGGGAAGAGACCCAGTACTTC.

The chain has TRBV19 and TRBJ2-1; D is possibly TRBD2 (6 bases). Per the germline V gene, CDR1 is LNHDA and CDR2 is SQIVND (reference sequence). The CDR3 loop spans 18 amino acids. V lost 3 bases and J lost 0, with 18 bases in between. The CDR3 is CASSIGWSAGRSYNEQFF. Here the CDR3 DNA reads TGTGCCAGTAGTATCGGGTGGAGTGCGGGGCGCTCCTACAATGAGCAGTTCTTC.

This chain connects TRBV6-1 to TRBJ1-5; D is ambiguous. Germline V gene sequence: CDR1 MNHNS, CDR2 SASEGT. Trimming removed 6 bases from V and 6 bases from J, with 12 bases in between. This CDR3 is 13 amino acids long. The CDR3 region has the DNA TGTGCCAGCAGGGATATGAGTAGTCAGCCCCAGCATTTT. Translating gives CASRDMSSQPQHF.

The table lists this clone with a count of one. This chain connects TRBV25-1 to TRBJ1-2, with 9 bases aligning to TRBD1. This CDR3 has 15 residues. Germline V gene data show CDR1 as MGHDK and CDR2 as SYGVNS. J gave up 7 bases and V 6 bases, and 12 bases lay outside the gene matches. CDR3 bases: TGTGCCAGCAGCTGGGGGACAGGGCAGTCTGGTGGCTACACCTTC. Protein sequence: CASSWGTGQSGGYTF.

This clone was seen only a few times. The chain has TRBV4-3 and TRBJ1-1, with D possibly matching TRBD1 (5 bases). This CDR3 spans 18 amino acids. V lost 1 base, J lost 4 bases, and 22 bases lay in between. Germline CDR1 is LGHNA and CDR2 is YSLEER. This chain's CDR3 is CASSQVWAGMVFGTEAFF. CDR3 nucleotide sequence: TGCGCCAGCAGCCAAGTGTGGGCAGGGATGGTGTTTGGCACTGAAGCTTTCTTT.

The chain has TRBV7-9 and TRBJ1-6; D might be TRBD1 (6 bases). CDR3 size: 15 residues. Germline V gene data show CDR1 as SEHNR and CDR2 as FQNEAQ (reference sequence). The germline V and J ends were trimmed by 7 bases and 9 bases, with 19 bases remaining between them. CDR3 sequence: CASTRGGAEGSPLHF. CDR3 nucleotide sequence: TGTGCCAGCACCCGCGGGGGGGCGGAGGGTTCACCCCTCCACTTT.

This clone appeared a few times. The CDR3 is CASSPGQANSGANVLTF. CDR3 nucleotides: TGTGCCAGTAGTCCCGGACAGGCAAACTCTGGGGCCAACGTCCTGACTTTC. The V gene is TRBV19, the J gene TRBJ2-6; 7 nucleotides align to TRBD1. The J segment lost 0 bases and the V segment lost 5 bases, leaving 7 bases of the junction unmatched. The CDR3 runs 17 residues. The germline CDR1 and CDR2 sequences are LNHDA and SQIVND (reference sequence).

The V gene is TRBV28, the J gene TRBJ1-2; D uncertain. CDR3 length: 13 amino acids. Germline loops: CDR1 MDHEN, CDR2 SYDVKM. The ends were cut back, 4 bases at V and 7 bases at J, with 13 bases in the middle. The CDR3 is CASSSPSPFGYTF. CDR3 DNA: TGTGCCAGCAGTTCCCCTAGCCCCTTTGGCTACACCTTC.

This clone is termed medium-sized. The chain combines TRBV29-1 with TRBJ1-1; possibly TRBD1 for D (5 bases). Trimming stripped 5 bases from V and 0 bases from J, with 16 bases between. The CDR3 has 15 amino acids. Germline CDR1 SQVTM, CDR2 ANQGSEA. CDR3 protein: CSVTWWDFMNTEAFF. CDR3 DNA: TGCAGCGTTACCTGGTGGGACTTTATGAACACTGAAGCTTTCTTT.

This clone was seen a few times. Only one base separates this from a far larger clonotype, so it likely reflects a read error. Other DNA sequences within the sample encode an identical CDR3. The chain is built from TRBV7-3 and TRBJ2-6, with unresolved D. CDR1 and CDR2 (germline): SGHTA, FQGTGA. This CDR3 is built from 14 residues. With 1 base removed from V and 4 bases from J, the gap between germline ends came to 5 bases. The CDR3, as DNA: TGTGCCAGCAGCTTAATGGCCGGGGCCAACGTCCTGACTTTC. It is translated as CASSLMAGANVLTF.

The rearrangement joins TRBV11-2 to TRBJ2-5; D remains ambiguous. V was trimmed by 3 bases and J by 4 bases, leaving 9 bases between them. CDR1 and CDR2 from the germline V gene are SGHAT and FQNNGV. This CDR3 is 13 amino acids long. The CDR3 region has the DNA TGTGCCAGCAGCTTGCTCTTTCCAGAGACCCAGTACTTC. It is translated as CASSLLFPETQYF. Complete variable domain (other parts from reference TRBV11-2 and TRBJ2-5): EAGVAQSPRYKIIEKRQSVAFWCNPISGHATLYWYQQILGQGPKLLIQFQNNGVVDDSQLPKDRFSAERLKGVDSTLKIQPAKLEDSAVYLCASSLLFPETQYFGPGTRLLVL.

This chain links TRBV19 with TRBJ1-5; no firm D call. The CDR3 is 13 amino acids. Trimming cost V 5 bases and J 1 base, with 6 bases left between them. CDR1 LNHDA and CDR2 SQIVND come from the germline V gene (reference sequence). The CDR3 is CASSGQSNQPQHF. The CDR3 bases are TGTGCCAGTAGTGGTCAGAGCAATCAGCCCCAGCATTTT.